The entry below gives a single TCR beta chain sequence along with its context. The antigen is unknown. The CDR3 is made up of 15 amino acids. The germline CDR1 and CDR2 sequences are MNHNS and SASEGT. The V gene end was trimmed by 2 bases and the J gene end by 4 bases; junction bases not matched to a gene: 5. This entry comes from a study of shared clonotypes between healthy human individuals. Overall study context: For every donor, three CD4 naive, three CD4 memory, two CD8 naive and one CD8 memory plates were used. Study-level findings and limits: Sampling used blood alone; tissue repertoires probably differ.

The material for each subset, its genomic DNA, was split evenly across several immunoSEQ plates. Sequencing was performed with immunoSEQ multiplex PCR; in TCRdb, only in-frame clones are kept and a portion is missing. The data contain roughly 650,000 clones, 95% to 98% of them singletons. Negatively enriched CD4+ T cells were divided by CD45RA into naive and memory. This clonotype was sampled from a woman aged 25 to 45 in good health. The chain has TRBV6-1 and TRBJ2-7; the match to TRBD1 covers 10 bases. Sequenced material: naive CD4+ T cells sorted from blood. Documented subset: CD45RA+ positively selected. CDR3 in DNA: TGTGCCAGCAGTGAACCCGGGACAGGGGATTACGAGCAGTACTTC. It is translated as CASSEPGTGDYEQYF.